Below, 8 T cell receptor beta chains from the same sample are listed, as sequenced in a study of shared clonotypes between healthy human individuals. Measured with immunoSEQ multiplex PCR; TCRdb has only the in-frame clones, and not every one. The data hold about 600,000 clones, with nearly 98% observed a single time. It was CD45RO-negative cells, positively selected for CCR7, that made up naive CD8 cells, with terminally differentiated effector memory CD45RA+ cells excluded. Sequencing input: naive CD8+ T cells sorted from blood. The receptors here all came from a man aged 25 to 40 in good health.

J is TRBJ2-5 and V is TRBV10-3; TRBD2 is a possible D gene (5 bases). This CDR3 contains 17 residues. In germline, CDR1 is ENHRY, CDR2 SYGVKD. V was trimmed by 0 bases and J by 4 bases, leaving 18 bases between them. CDR3 bases: TGTGCCATCAGTGAGTCGATTGTTAGCGTAGCAGGAGAGACCCAGTACTTC. It translates to CAISESIVSVAGETQYF.

The chain uses TRBV11-2 and TRBJ2-1, with a tentative D call TRBD2 (6 bases). The CDR3 sequence is 15 residues long. Germline CDR1 is SGHAT and CDR2 is FQNNGV. Trimming stripped 1 base from V and 8 bases from J, with 15 bases between. This CDR3 reads CASSLVSKGGDEQFF. CDR3 DNA sequence: TGTGCCAGCAGCTTAGTGAGCAAGGGCGGGGATGAGCAGTTCTTC.

The chain has TRBV9 and TRBJ2-7, with D tentatively TRBD2 (6 bases). V lost 3 bases, J lost 2 bases, and 15 bases lay in between. This CDR3 has 15 residues. Germline V gene sequence: CDR1 SGDLS, CDR2 YYNGEE. CDR3 in DNA: TGTGCCAGCAGCGAGACTAGTCTTCCGACCTACGAGCAGTACTTC. This gives the protein CASSETSLPTYEQYF.

This chain joins TRBV11-3 and TRBJ2-2; 10 nucleotides agree with TRBD2. The CDR3 is 19 residues long. With 0 bases clipped from V and 5 bases from J, the junction kept 12 bases outside the gene matches. Germline V lookup: CDR1 SGHNT, CDR2 YENEEA. CDR3 protein: CASSLDRWLAGVRTGELFF. CDR3 in DNA: TGTGCCAGCAGCTTAGACCGTTGGCTAGCGGGAGTTAGAACCGGGGAGCTGTTTTTT.

The rearrangement joins TRBV5-1 to TRBJ2-7; 12 nucleotides line up with TRBD1. Germline lookup yields CDR1 SGHRS and CDR2 YFSETQ. J was trimmed by 5 bases and V by 3 bases; bases with no gene match: 6. This CDR3 spans 15 amino acids. CDR3 DNA sequence: TGCGCCAGCAGCTACCGGGACAGGGGGCGCGACGAGCAGTACTTC. Residues: CASSYRDRGRDEQYF.

This chain links TRBV7-6 with TRBJ1-1; 7 bases line up with TRBD1. Germline assignment: CDR1 SGHVS and CDR2 FNYEAQ. Trimming took 1 base from V and 7 from J; bases not matched to a gene: 9. The CDR3 sequence is 15 residues long. The CDR3 region has the DNA TGTGCCAGCAGCTTAGATGTAGGGACAGACGGTGAAGCTTTCTTT. Protein: CASSLDVGTDGEAFF.

The chain couples TRBV7-8 to TRBJ1-3; D may be TRBD1 (5 bases). V lost 1 base, J lost 2 bases, and 9 bases lay in between. CDR3 size: 15 residues. Germline values: CDR1 SGHVS, CDR2 FQNEAQ. The CDR3 region is CASSLGAGPGNTIYF. Here the CDR3 DNA reads TGTGCCAGCAGCTTAGGGGCAGGGCCTGGAAACACCATATATTTT.

This clone occurred once. J is TRBJ2-7 and V is TRBV6-6, with a possible D match to TRBD1 (6 bases). This CDR3 comprises 13 residues. Germline loops: CDR1 MNHNY, CDR2 SVGAGI (reference sequence). V dropped 11 bases and J dropped 3 bases, with 17 bases sitting between them. The CDR3 coding sequence is TGTGCCGTACAGGGTAGGGCTTTCTACGAGCAGTACTTC. Translated, it gives CAVQGRAFYEQYF.